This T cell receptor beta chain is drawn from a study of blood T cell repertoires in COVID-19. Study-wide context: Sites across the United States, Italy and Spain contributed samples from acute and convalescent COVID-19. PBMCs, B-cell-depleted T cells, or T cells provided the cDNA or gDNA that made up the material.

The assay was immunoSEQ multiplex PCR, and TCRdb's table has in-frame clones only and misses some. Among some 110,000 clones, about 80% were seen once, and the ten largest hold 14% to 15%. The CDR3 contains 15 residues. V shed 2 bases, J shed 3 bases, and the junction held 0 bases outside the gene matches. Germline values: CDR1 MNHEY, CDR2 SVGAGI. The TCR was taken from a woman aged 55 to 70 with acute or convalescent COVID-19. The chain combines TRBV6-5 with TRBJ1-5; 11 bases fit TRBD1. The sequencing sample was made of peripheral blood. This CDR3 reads CASSYGQGANQPQHF. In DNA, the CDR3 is TGTGCCAGCAGTTACGGACAGGGGGCCAATCAGCCCCAGCATTTT.